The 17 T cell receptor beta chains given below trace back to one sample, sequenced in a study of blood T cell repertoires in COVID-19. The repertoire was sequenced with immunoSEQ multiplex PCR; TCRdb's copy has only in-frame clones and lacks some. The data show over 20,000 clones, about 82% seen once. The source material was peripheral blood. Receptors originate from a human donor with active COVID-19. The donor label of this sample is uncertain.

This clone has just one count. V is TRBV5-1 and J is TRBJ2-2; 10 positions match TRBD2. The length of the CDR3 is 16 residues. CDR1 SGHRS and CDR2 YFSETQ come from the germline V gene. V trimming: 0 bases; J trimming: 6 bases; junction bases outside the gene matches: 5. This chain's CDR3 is CASSLDLAGVSGELFF. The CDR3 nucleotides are TGCGCCAGCAGCTTGGACCTAGCGGGAGTCTCCGGGGAGCTGTTTTTT.

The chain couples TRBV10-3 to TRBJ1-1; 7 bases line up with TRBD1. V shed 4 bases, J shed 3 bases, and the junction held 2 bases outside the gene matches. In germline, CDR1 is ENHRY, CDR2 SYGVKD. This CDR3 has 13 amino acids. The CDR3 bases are TGTGCCATCAGTGGACAGGGTGACACTGAAGCTTTCTTT. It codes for CAISGQGDTEAFF.

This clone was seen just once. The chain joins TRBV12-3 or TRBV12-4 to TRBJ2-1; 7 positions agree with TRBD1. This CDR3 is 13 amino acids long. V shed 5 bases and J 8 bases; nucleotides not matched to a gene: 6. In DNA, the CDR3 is TGTGCCAGCAGTCCGGGACAGCGAGATGAGCAGTTCTTC. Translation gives CASSPGQRDEQFF.

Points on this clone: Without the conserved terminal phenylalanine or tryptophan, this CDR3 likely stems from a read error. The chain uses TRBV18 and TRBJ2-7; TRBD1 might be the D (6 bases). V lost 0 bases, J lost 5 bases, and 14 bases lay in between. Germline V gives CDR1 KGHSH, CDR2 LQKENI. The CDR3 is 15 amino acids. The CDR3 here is CASSPPQGRGNEQYL. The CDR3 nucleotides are TGTGCCAGCTCACCACCGCAGGGGAGAGGGAACGAGCAGTACCTC.

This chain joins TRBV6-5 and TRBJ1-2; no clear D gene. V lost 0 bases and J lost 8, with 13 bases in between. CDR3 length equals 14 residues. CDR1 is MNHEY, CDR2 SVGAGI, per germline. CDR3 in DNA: TGTGCCAGCAGTTACTCGACGGGGAAGGAAGGCTACACCTTC. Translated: CASSYSTGKEGYTF.

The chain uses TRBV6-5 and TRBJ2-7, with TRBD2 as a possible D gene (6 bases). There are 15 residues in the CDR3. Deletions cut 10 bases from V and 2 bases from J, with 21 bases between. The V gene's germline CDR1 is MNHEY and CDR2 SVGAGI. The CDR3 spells CAKGPLARLAYEQYF. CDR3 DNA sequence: TGTGCCAAAGGACCCCTAGCGAGACTCGCCTACGAGCAGTACTTC.

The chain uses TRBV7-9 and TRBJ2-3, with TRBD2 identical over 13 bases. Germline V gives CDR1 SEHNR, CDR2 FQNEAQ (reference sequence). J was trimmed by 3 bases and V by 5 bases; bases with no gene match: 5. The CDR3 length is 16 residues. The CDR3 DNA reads TGTGCCAGCAGCCCCGGGACTAGCGGGGTTACAGATACGCAGTATTTT. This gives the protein CASSPGTSGVTDTQYF.

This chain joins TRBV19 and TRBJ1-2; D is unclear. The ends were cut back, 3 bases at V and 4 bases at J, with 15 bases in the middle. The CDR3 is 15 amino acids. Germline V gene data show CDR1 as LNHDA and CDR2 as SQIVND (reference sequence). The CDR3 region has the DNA TGTGCCAGTAGTATGGGTAGGAGATCCATCTATGGCTACACCTTC. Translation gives CASSMGRRSIYGYTF.

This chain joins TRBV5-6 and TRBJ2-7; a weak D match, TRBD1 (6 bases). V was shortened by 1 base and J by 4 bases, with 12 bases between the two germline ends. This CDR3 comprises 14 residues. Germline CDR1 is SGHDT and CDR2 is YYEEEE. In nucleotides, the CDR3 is TGTGCCAGCAGCTTGCGTGGGGGCCGGTACGAGCAGTACTTC. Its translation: CASSLRGGRYEQYF.

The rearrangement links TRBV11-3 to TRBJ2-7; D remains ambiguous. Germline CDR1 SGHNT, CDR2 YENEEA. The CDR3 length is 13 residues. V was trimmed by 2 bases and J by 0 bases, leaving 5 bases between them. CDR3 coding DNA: TGTGCCAGCAGCTTATCGGGCTCCTACGAGCAGTACTTC. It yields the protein CASSLSGSYEQYF.

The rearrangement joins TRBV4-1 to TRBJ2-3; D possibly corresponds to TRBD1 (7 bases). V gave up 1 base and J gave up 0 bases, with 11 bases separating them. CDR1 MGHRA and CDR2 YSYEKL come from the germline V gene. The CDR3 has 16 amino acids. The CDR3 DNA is TGCGCCAGCAGCCAAGGGAGGGGGCAAAGCACAGATACGCAGTATTTT. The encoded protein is CASSQGRGQSTDTQYF.

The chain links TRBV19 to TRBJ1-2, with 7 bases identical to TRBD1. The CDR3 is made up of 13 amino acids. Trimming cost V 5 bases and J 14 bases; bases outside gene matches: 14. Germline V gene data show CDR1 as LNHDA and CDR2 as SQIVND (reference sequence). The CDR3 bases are TGTGCCAGTAGTCAAAGTTCGGGACAGATGAGGACCTTC. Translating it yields CASSQSSGQMRTF.

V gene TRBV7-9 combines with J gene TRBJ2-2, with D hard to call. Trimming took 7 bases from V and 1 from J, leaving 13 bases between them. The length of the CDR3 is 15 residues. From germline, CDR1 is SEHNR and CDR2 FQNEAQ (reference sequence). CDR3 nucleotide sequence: TGTGCCAGCATTACATCTGGTCGGAACACCGGGGAGCTGTTTTTT. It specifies CASITSGRNTGELFF.

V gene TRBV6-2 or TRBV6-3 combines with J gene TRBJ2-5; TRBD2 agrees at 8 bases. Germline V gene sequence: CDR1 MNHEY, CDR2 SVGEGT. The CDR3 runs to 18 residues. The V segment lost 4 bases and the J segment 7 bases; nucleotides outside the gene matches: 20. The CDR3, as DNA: TGTGCCAGCAGTTTTTCCGGGACTAGTGACGGGAGATTAGGGACCCAGTACTTC. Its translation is CASSFSGTSDGRLGTQYF.

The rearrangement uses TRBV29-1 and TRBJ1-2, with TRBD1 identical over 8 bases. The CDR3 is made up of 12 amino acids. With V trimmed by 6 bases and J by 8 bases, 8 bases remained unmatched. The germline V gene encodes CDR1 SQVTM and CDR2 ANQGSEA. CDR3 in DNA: TGCAGCGTCGAACAGGGGGTGTGGGGCTACACCTTC. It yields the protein CSVEQGVWGYTF. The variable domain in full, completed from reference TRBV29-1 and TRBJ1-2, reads SAVISQKPSRDICQRGTSLTIQCQVDSQVTMMFWYRQQPGQSLTLIATANQGSEATYESGFVIDKFPISRPNLTFSTLTVSNMSPEDSSIYLCSVEQGVWGYTFGSGTRLTVV.

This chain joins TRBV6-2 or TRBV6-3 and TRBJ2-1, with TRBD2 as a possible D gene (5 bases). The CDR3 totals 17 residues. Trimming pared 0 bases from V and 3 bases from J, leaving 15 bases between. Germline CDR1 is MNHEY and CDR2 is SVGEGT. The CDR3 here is CASSYSNIRGFYNEQFF. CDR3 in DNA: TGTGCCAGCAGTTACTCTAATATTCGGGGATTCTACAATGAGCAGTTCTTC.

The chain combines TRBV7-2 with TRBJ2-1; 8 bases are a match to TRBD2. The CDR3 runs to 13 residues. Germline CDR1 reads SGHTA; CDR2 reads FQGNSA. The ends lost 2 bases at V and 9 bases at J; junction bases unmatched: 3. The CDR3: CASSLKAGGEQFF. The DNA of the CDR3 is TGTGCCAGCAGCTTAAAGGCGGGGGGTGAGCAGTTCTTC. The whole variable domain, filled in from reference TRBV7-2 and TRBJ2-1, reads GAGVSQSPSNKVTEKGKDVELRCDPISGHTALYWYRQSLGQGLEFLIYFQGNSAPDKSGLPSDRFSAERTGGSVSTLTIQRTQQEDSAVYLCASSLKAGGEQFFGPGTRLTVL.